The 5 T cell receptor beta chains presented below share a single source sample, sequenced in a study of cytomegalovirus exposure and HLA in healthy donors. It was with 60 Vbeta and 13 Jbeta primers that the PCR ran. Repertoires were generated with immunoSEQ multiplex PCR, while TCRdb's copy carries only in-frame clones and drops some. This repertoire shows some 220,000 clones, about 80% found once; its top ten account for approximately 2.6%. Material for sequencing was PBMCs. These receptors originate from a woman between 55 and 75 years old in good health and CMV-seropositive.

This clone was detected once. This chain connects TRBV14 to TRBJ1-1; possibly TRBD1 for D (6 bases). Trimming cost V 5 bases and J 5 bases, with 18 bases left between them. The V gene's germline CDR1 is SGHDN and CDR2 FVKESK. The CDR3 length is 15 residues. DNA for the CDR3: TGTGCCAGCAGCACCTGGGGGCTGGGGTCGACTGAAGCTTTCTTT. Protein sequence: CASSTWGLGSTEAFF.

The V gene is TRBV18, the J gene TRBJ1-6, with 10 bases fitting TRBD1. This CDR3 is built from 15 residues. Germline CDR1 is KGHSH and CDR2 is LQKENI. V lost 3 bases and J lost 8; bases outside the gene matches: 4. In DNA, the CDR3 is TGTGCCAGCTCACCGGGACAGGGGATCGATTCACCCCTCCACTTT. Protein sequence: CASSPGQGIDSPLHF.

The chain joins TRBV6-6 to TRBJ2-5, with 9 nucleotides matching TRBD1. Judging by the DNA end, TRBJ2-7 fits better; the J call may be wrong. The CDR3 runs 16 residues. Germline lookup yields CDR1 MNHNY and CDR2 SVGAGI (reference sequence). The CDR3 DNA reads TGTGCCAGCAGTCCACTACTCGGACAGGGGACCTACGAGCAGTACTTC. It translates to CASSPLLGQGTYEQYF.

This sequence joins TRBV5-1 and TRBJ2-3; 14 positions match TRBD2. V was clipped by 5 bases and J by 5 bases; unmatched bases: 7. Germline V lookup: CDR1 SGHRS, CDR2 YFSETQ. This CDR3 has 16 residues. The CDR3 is CASSFGTSGRRDTQYF. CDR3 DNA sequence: TGCGCCAGCAGTTTTGGGACTAGCGGGAGAAGAGATACGCAGTATTTT.

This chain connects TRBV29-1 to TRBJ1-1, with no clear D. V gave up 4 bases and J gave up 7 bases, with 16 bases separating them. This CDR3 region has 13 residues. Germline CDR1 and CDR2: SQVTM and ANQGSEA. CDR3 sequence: CSVAPGSKSEAFF. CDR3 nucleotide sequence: TGCAGCGTTGCCCCGGGAAGCAAGAGTGAAGCTTTCTTT.